This T cell receptor (beta chain) was found in a study of blood T cell repertoires in COVID-19. Study at large: Samples of COVID-19 (acute and convalescent) were obtained from the United States, Italy and Spain. The cDNA or gDNA used as material had been derived from T cells, B-cell-depleted T cells, or PBMCs.

This CDR3 region has 16 residues. V shed 0 bases and J shed 2 bases, with 13 bases lying between them. The V gene's germline CDR1 is SGHAT and CDR2 FQNNGV. In the study's own analysis: Quantification of nucleated cells was approximated via reference gene primer amplification. Using immunoSEQ multiplex PCR, the repertoire was profiled, and TCRdb retains in-frame clones only, with some absent. That table furnishes V, J and clone size, whereas the DNA furnished D and trimming. The table includes under 200,000 clones, around nine tenths detected once. The chain uses TRBV11-2 and TRBJ1-2, with D perhaps TRBD1 (5 bases). Sequencing was done on a sample of peripheral blood. This TCR came from a young man with active or convalescent COVID-19. Here the CDR3 reads CASSLDSTGLNYGYTF. CDR3 DNA: TGTGCCAGCAGCTTAGATTCCACAGGCCTAAACTATGGCTACACCTTC.